This T cell receptor beta chain was documented in a study of identical twins. Findings and limits, study-wide: Conclusions leaned on cross-sectional statistical analysis and did not track the same donors over time.

Worth noting for this clonotype: Its specificity is not known.

From the 5' RACE reads, TCRdb called clonotypes with MiXCR, one entry per CDR3 protein. The sample shows nearly 900,000 distinct CDR3 sequences, over 9% of them seen only once. These data were also filed under a second study, of yellow fever vaccine responses in identical twins. That source notes: In identical twins, vaccine T cell responses appeared partly shared and partly individual.

The origin of this receptor is a woman aged 18-29 years in good health. Sequencing was carried out using PBMCs.

The DNA for the CDR3 is TGTGCCAGCAGTTCCCCTGCTAGCGGGAGGTCCAATGAGCAGTTCTTC. As protein: CASSSPASGRSNEQFF. This chain connects TRBV28 to TRBJ2-1; TRBD2 matches 11 bases. Trimming removed 4 bases from V and 6 bases from J; junction bases left unmatched: 8. The CDR3 contains 16 residues. Germline assignment: CDR1 MDHEN and CDR2 SYDVKM.